This note documents a single T cell receptor (beta chain) sequence. Antigen specificity is unknown. The data were taken from a study of siplizumab effects on memory and regulatory T cells. Assay used: immunoSEQ multiplex PCR; TCRdb lists only in-frame clones, some missing. The data contain 70,000 to 95,000 clones, roughly 93% of them singletons. This CDR3 is built from 14 residues. Germline CDR1 GTSNPN, CDR2 SVGIG (reference sequence). V lost 7 bases, J lost 0 bases, and 16 bases lay in between. Study conclusions and caveats: The study did not confirm that proliferating Tregs from siplizumab cultures were suppressive.

The source material was CD8+ T cells sorted from blood. The sequence came from a human donor in good health. The rearrangement joins TRBV30 to TRBJ2-7; D remains unclear. DNA for the CDR3: TGTGCCTCCGCGCCAATACAGAACTCCTACGAGCAGTACTTC. It translates to CASAPIQNSYEQYF.